A selection of T cell receptor beta chains follows, all from one sample in a study of cytomegalovirus exposure and HLA in healthy donors. Data came from immunoSEQ multiplex PCR; TCRdb stores just in-frame clones and leaves some out. Among about 130,000 clones listed, around 77% were seen once. The sequencing sample was made of PBMCs. These TCRs come from a woman aged 55-69 years in good health and CMV-seronegative. CDR3s include the opening cysteine and the closing phenylalanine or tryptophan. The D gene is left open where the match is weak. Clone size, where shown, is once, few, many, or a class for clones that have expanded.

J: TRBJ2-7; V: TRBV5-6; D: TRBD2; size: .; DNA: TGTGCCAGCAGCTTTCGGGCGGGAGCCTACGAGCAGTACTTC; CDR3: CASSFRAGAYEQYF
J: TRBJ1-5; V: TRBV5-6; D: TRBD1; size: few; DNA: TGTGCCAGCAGCCGAATAAGACAGGGGGATCAGCCCCAGCATTTT; CDR3: CASSRIRQGDQPQHF
J: TRBJ2-7; V: TRBV7-2; D: .; size: .; DNA: TGTGCCAGCACCGCAGGGCCGCGCTCCTACGAGCAGTACTTC; CDR3: CASTAGPRSYEQYF
J: TRBJ2-7; V: TRBV5-6; D: TRBD1; size: .; DNA: TGTGCCAGCAGCTCGGAGGACAGGGGTCGCAGGTACTCCTACGAGCAGTACTTC; CDR3: CASSSEDRGRRYSYEQYF
J: TRBJ2-1; V: TRBV29-1; D: TRBD1; size: .; DNA: TGCAGCGTTGAAAGTAACAGGGGGGACGAAGGGATCTTC; CDR3: CSVESNRGDEGIF
J: TRBJ1-1; V: TRBV29-1; D: .; size: .; DNA: TGCAGCGTTGGGGGGGGCTTTGGCCCGCTGAACACTGAAGCTTTCTTT; CDR3: CSVGGGFGPLNTEAFF
J: TRBJ2-5; V: TRBV4-1; D: TRBD2; size: .; DNA: TGCGCCAGCAGCCAATGGCGGGGGGAGACCCAGTACTTC; CDR3: CASSQWRGETQYF
J: TRBJ2-5; V: TRBV7-2; D: .; size: few; DNA: TGTGCCAGCAGCTTTCAGGTCCAAGAGACCCAGTACTTC; CDR3: CASSFQVQETQYF
J: TRBJ1-2; V: TRBV29-1; D: .; size: .; DNA: TGCAGCGTTTCGATGGGACCCCGGGGAGGAAGACGATATGGCTACACCTTC; CDR3: CSVSMGPRGGRRYGYTF
J: TRBJ2-7; V: TRBV4-1; D: TRBD2; size: once; DNA: TGCGCCAGCAGTCGAGACTGGAGCGGGACCTACGAGCAGTACTTC; CDR3: CASSRDWSGTYEQYF
J: TRBJ2-5; V: TRBV5-1; D: TRBD2; size: .; DNA: TGCGCCAGCAGCCTAGAAGGACTAGCGGGAGCCGCCCAGGGGACCCAGTACTTC; CDR3: CASSLEGLAGAAQGTQYF
J: TRBJ1-3; V: TRBV28; D: .; size: .; DNA: TGTGCCAGCAGTTTATGGGGCAGGTCCGGAAACACCATATATTTT; CDR3: CASSLWGRSGNTIYF
J: TRBJ1-2; V: TRBV7-9; D: TRBD1; size: .; DNA: TGTGCCAGCAGCTCCGGGACAGGGGGACTCTTAAGCTACACCTTC; CDR3: CASSSGTGGLLSYTF
J: TRBJ2-5; V: TRBV29-1; D: TRBD1; size: .; DNA: TGCAGCGTTGAAGGGCAGGGGGCGGGGATCAAAGAGACCCAGTACTTC; CDR3: CSVEGQGAGIKETQYF
J: TRBJ2-7; V: TRBV6-6; D: .; size: once; DNA: TGTGCCAGCAGTTACCCAGCGGGGACACTCTCCTACGAGCAGTACTTC; CDR3: CASSYPAGTLSYEQYF
J: TRBJ1-5; V: TRBV27; D: .; size: few; DNA: TGTGCCAGCAGTTTAATGGGGCAGAGCAATCAGCCCCAGCATTTT; CDR3: CASSLMGQSNQPQHF
J: TRBJ2-2; V: TRBV6-6; D: TRBD2; size: .; DNA: TGCGCTGGACTAGCGGGGGGGCCATCCGGGGAGCTGTTTTTT; CDR3: CAGLAGGPSGELFF
J: TRBJ2-6; V: TRBV28; D: .; size: .; DNA: TGTGCCAGCAGTCTTAGACGGGATAATGTAATTTCTGGGGCCAACGTCCTGACTTTC; CDR3: CASSLRRDNVISGANVLTF